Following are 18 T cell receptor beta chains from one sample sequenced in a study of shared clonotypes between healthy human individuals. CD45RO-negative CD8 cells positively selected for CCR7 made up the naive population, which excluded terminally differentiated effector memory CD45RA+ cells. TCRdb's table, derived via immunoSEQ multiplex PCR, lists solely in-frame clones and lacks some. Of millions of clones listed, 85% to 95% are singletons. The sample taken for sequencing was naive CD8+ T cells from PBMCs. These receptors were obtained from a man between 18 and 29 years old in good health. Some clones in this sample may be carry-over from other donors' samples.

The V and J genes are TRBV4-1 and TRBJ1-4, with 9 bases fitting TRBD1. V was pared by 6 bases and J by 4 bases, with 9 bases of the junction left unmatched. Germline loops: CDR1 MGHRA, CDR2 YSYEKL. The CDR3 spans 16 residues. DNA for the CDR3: TGCGCCAGCAGTCCCGTACGGACAGGGGTTAATGAAAAACTGTTTTTT. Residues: CASSPVRTGVNEKLFF.

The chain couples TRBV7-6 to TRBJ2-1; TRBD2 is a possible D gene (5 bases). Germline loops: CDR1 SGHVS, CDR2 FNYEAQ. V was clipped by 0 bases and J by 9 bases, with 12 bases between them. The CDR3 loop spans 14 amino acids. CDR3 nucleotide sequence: TGTGCCAGCAGCTTAGCGAGGGCCTTACCTGAGCAGTTCTTC. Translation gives CASSLARALPEQFF.

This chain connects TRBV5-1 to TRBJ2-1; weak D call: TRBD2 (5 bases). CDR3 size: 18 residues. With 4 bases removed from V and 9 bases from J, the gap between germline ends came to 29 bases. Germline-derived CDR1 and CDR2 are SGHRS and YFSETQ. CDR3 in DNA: TGCGCCAGCAGCCAAACCCCGGACTCGAGGGTCACGTCGGGTGAGCAGTTCTTC. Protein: CASSQTPDSRVTSGEQFF. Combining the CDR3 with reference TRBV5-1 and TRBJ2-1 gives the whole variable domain KAGVTQTPRYLIKTRGQQVTLSCSPISGHRSVSWYQQTPGQGLQFLFEYFSETQRNKGNFPGRFSGRQFSNSRSEMNVSTLELGDSALYLCASSQTPDSRVTSGEQFFGPGTRLTVL.

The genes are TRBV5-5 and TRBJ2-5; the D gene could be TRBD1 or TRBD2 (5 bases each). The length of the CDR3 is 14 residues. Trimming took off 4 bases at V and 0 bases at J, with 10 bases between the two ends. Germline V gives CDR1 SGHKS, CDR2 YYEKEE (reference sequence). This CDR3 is CASSPWGYQETQYF. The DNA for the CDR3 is TGTGCCAGCAGCCCTTGGGGGTACCAAGAGACCCAGTACTTC.

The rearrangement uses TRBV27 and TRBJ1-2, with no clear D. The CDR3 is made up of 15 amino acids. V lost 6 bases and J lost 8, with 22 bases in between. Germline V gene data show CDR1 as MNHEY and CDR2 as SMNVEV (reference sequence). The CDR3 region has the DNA TGTGCCAGCAGCCTCATCGGGAGGGAACGGGAAGGCTACACCTTC. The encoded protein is CASSLIGREREGYTF.

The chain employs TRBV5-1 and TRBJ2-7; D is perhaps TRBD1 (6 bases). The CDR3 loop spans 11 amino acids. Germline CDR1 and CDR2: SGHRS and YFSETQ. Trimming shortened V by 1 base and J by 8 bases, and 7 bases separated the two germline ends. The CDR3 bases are TGCGCCAGCAGCTTGACAGGGCAGCAGTACTTC. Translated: CASSLTGQQYF.

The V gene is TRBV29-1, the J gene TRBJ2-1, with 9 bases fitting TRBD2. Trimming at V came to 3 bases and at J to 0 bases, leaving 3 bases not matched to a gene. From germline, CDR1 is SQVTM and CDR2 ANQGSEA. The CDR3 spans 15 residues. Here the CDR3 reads CSVEISGSSYNEQFF. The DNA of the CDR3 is TGCAGCGTTGAGATTAGCGGGAGCTCCTACAATGAGCAGTTCTTC.

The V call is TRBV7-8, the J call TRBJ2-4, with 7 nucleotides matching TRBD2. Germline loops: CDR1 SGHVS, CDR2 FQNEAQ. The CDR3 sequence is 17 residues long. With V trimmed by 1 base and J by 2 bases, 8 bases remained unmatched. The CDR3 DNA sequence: TGTGCCAGCAGCTTAGATCGGGGACTAAGAACCAAAAACATTCAGTACTTC. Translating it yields CASSLDRGLRTKNIQYF. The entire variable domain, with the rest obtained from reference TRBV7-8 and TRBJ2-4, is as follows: GAGVSQSPRYKVAKRGQDVALRCDPISGHVSLFWYQQALGQGPEFLTYFQNEAQLDKSGLPSDRFFAERPEGSVSTLKIQRTQQEDSAVYLCASSLDRGLRTKNIQYFGAGTRLSVL.

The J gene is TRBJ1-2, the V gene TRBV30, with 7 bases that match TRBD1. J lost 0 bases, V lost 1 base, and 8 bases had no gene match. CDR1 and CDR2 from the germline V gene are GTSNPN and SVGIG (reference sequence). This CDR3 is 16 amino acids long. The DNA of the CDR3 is TGTGCCTGGAGTGACACGGACAGGCGCCCTAACTATGGCTACACCTTC. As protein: CAWSDTDRRPNYGYTF.

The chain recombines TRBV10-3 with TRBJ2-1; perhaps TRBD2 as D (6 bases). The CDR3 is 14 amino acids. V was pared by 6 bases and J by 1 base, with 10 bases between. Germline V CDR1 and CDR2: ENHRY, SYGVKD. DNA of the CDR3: TGTGCCATCAGCCCGGGACTTTCCTACAATGAGCAGTTCTTC. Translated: CAISPGLSYNEQFF.

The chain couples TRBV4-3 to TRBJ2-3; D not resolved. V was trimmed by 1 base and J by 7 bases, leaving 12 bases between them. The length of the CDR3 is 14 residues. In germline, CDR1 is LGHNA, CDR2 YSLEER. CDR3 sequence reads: CASSQGSSAYTQYF. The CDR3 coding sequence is TGCGCCAGCAGCCAAGGCTCATCAGCTTATACGCAGTATTTT.

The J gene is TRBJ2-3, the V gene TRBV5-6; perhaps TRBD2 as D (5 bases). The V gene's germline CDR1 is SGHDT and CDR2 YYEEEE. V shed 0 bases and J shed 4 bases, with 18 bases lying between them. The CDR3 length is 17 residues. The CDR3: CASSLAEEDSWADTQYF. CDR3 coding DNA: TGTGCCAGCAGCTTGGCCGAGGAGGACTCCTGGGCAGATACGCAGTATTTT.

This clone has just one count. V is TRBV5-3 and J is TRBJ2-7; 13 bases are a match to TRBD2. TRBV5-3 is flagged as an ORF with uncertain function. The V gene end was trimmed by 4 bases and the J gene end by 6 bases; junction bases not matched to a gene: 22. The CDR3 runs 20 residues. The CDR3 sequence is CARSPIPGLAGELPPSEQYF. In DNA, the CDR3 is TGTGCCAGAAGCCCCATTCCCGGACTAGCGGGAGAACTACCGCCCAGCGAGCAGTACTTC.

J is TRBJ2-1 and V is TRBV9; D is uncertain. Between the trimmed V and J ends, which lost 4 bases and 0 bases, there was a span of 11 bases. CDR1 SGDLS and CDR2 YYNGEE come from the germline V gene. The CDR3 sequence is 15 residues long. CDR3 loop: CASSSQFASYNEQFF. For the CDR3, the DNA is TGTGCCAGCAGCTCCCAATTCGCCTCCTACAATGAGCAGTTCTTC.

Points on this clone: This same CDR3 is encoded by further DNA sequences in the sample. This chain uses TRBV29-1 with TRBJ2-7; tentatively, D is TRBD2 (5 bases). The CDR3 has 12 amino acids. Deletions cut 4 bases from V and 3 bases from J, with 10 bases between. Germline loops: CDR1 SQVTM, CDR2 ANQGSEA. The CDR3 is CSVVPGNYEQYF. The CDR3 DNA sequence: TGCAGCGTTGTCCCGGGGAACTACGAGCAGTACTTC.

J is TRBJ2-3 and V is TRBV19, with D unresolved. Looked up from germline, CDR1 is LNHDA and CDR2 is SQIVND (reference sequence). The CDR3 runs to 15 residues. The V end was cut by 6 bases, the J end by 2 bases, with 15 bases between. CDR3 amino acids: CASRDAGVNTDTQYF. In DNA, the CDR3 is TGTGCCAGTAGGGACGCCGGTGTAAACACAGATACGCAGTATTTT.

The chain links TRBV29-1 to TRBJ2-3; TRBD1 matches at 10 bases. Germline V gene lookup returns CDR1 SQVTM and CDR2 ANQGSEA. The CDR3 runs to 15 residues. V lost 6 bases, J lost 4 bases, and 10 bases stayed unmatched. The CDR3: CSVQDRGTVSDTQYF. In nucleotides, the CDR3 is TGCAGCGTACAGGACAGGGGGACCGTATCAGATACGCAGTATTTT.

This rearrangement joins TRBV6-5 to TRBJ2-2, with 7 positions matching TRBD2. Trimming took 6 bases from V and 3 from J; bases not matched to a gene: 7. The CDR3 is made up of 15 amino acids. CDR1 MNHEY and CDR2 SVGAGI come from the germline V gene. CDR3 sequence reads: CASSLFAGDTGELFF. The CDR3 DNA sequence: TGTGCCAGCAGCCTTTTTGCGGGAGACACCGGGGAGCTGTTTTTT.